The 30 T cell receptor beta chains reported below all come from one sample, sequenced in a study of cytomegalovirus exposure and HLA in healthy donors. The PCR used 60 Vbeta and 13 Jbeta primers. TCRdb's copy holds only in-frame clones and misses some; the assay was immunoSEQ multiplex PCR. The sample has around 75,000 clones; 75% to 85% are singletons. Sequencing was performed on PBMCs. These receptor sequences come from a man aged 35-49 years in good health and CMV-seronegative.

The rearrangement links TRBV19 to TRBJ1-5; 7 positions agree with TRBD1. The trim removed 6 bases at V and 6 bases at J, leaving 8 bases unmatched. The germline CDR1 and CDR2 sequences are LNHDA and SQIVND (reference sequence). CDR3 length equals 14 residues. The CDR3 DNA follows: TGTGCCAGTAGGGACGGACAGGAAATTCAGCCCCAGCATTTT. Amino acids: CASRDGQEIQPQHF.

This chain uses TRBV10-2 with TRBJ2-1; D unresolved. The CDR3 is 13 residues long. Per the germline V gene, CDR1 is WSHSY and CDR2 is SAAADI. Trimming took 6 bases from V and 0 from J, leaving 6 bases between them. The CDR3 DNA reads as TGCGCCAGCAGGCGGAGCTCCTACAATGAGCAGTTCTTC. Translation gives CASRRSSYNEQFF.

This sequence joins TRBV5-1 and TRBJ2-5; TRBD1 agrees at 7 bases. V gave up 3 bases and J gave up 3 bases; unmatched junction bases: 14. CDR1 is SGHRS, CDR2 YFSETQ, per germline. The CDR3 loop spans 17 amino acids. CDR3 nucleotides: TGCGCCAGCAGCTCAAGAACGATGGGACAGAAAGAAGAGACCCAGTACTTC. Translation gives CASSSRTMGQKEETQYF.

The chain recombines TRBV5-6 with TRBJ2-7, with TRBD1 identical over 9 bases. Per germline, CDR1 SGHDT and CDR2 YYEEEE. The CDR3 has 13 residues. V shed 4 bases and J 4 bases; nucleotides not matched to a gene: 3. In DNA, the CDR3 is TGTGCCAGCAGCCTACAGGGGGCTTACGAGCAGTACTTC. It yields the protein CASSLQGAYEQYF. The full variable domain, rest sourced from reference TRBV5-6 and TRBJ2-7, is DAGVTQSPTHLIKTRGQQVTLRCSPKSGHDTVSWYQQALGQGPQFIFQYYEEEERQRGNFPDRFSGHQFPNYSSELNVNALLLGDSALYLCASSLQGAYEQYFGPGTRLTVT.

This chain joins TRBV5-5 and TRBJ2-7, with a possible D match to TRBD2 (7 bases). The CDR3 runs to 17 residues. Germline V gives CDR1 SGHKS, CDR2 YYEKEE (reference sequence). Trimming took off 4 bases at V and 0 bases at J, with 20 bases between the two ends. The CDR3 region is CASSRGAGAGASYEQYF. The CDR3 DNA reads as TGTGCCAGCAGCCGTGGGGCCGGGGCGGGGGCCTCCTACGAGCAGTACTTC.

The gene calls are TRBV6-5 and TRBJ1-1; 8 bases line up with TRBD1. The CDR3 is 13 amino acids. With V trimmed by 6 bases and J by 10 bases, 10 bases remained unmatched. Germline CDR1 is MNHEY and CDR2 is SVGAGI. For the CDR3, the DNA is TGTGCCAGCAGACAGAGCAGGGGGCGTATAGCTTTCTTT. Amino acids: CASRQSRGRIAFF.

The rearrangement joins TRBV29-1 to TRBJ2-7; 7 bases agree with TRBD1. The CDR3 length is 15 residues. The germline gives CDR1 SQVTM, CDR2 ANQGSEA. With 2 bases clipped from V and 3 bases from J, the junction kept 10 bases outside the gene matches. The CDR3 DNA reads as TGCAGCGTTGAATCCGACAGGGTGGGCCACTACGAGCAGTACTTC. Translating it yields CSVESDRVGHYEQYF.

The chain recombines TRBV2 with TRBJ1-5; TRBD1 aligns across 7 bases. V dropped 7 bases and J dropped 1; count of bases not matched to a gene: 7. The germline V gene has CDR1 SNHLY and CDR2 FYNNEI. CDR3 size: 15 residues. The CDR3 loop is CASKWAGGSNQPQHF. The CDR3 bases are TGTGCCAGCAAGTGGGCAGGGGGAAGCAATCAGCCCCAGCATTTT.

The chain links TRBV2 to TRBJ2-7, with D tentatively TRBD1 (6 bases). The germline V gene encodes CDR1 SNHLY and CDR2 FYNNEI. This CDR3 region has 13 residues. The V gene lost 1 base and the J gene lost 3 bases, with 7 bases spanning the gap. The CDR3 protein is CASSEGTDYEQYF. DNA for the CDR3: TGTGCCAGCAGTGAAGGGACAGACTACGAGCAGTACTTC. The whole variable domain, filled in from reference TRBV2 and TRBJ2-7, reads EPEVTQTPSHQVTQMGQEVILRCVPISNHLYFYWYRQILGQKVEFLVSFYNNEISEKSEIFDDQFSVERPDGSNFTLKIRSTKLEDSAMYFCASSEGTDYEQYFGPGTRLTVT.

J is TRBJ2-7 and V is TRBV5-1; 9 bases are shared with TRBD1. Per the germline V gene, CDR1 is SGHRS and CDR2 is YFSETQ. The CDR3 is 15 amino acids. V lost 5 bases, J lost 6 bases, and 12 bases stayed unmatched. CDR3 region: CASRPTGQGSGEQYF. Here the CDR3 DNA reads TGCGCCAGCAGGCCCACGGGACAGGGATCGGGCGAGCAGTACTTC.

This clone came up a few times. The rearrangement joins TRBV30 to TRBJ1-2; 8 bases map to TRBD1. Trimming removed 0 bases from V and 5 bases from J; junction bases left unmatched: 11. The germline V gene has CDR1 GTSNPN and CDR2 SVGIG (reference sequence). CDR3 size: 16 residues. Here the CDR3 reads CAWSVPSGTGRYGYTF. CDR3 nucleotides: TGTGCCTGGAGTGTTCCTTCGGGGACAGGCCGTTATGGCTACACCTTC.

The rearrangement joins TRBV9 to TRBJ1-1, with unresolved D. The length of the CDR3 is 18 residues. Germline V gene sequence: CDR1 SGDLS, CDR2 YYNGEE. The V end was cut by 0 bases, the J end by 0 bases, with 18 bases between. Here the CDR3 DNA reads TGTGCCAGCAGCGTAGATCCAGGAAGCCCAGAGATGAACACTGAAGCTTTCTTT. It codes for CASSVDPGSPEMNTEAFF.

In this sample, this clone turned up a few times. This chain joins TRBV4-1 and TRBJ2-6, with TRBD2 as a possible D gene (6 bases). In germline, CDR1 is MGHRA, CDR2 YSYEKL. Trimming stripped 3 bases from V and 0 bases from J, with 18 bases between. This CDR3 has 19 residues. The CDR3 DNA reads as TGCGCCAGCAGCCACAACAGTCCAGGAGGGAACTCTGGGGCCAACGTCCTGACTTTC. It encodes CASSHNSPGGNSGANVLTF.

The V call is TRBV9, the J call TRBJ2-7; D is unresolved. Germline-derived CDR1 and CDR2 are SGDLS and YYNGEE. The CDR3 is made up of 14 amino acids. V was pared by 0 bases and J by 3 bases, with 10 bases between. CDR3 nucleotides: TGTGCCAGCAGCGTAGCTTTGGAGAGCTACGAGCAGTACTTC. It translates to CASSVALESYEQYF.

The chain joins TRBV9 to TRBJ1-2; 8 nucleotides line up with TRBD1. The germline gives CDR1 SGDLS, CDR2 YYNGEE. The CDR3 has 12 residues. J lost 8 bases, V lost 3 bases, and 3 bases had no gene match. CDR3: CASSATGEGYTF. The CDR3 coding sequence is TGTGCCAGCAGCGCGACAGGGGAGGGCTACACCTTC.

This clone showed up just a few times. This chain joins TRBV12-5 and TRBJ1-5; 9 nucleotides align to TRBD1. The trim removed 2 bases at V and 5 bases at J, leaving 10 bases unmatched. The CDR3 loop spans 17 amino acids. Germline lookup yields CDR1 LGHNT and CDR2 FRNRAP. Written as DNA, the CDR3 is TGTGCTAGTGGTTTGCCCTTACAGGGGGCTTTAGATCAGCCCCAGCATTTT. It yields the protein CASGLPLQGALDQPQHF.

This CDR3 reads CASVLVGGGGYTF. Here the CDR3 DNA reads TGTGCCAGCGTGCTGGTGGGCGGGGGAGGCTACACCTTC. V usage is TRBV6-6 and J usage is TRBJ1-2; weak D call: TRBD1 (5 bases). V was cut by 8 bases and J by 8 bases, with 18 bases left in between. This CDR3 region has 13 residues. Germline CDR1 MNHNY, CDR2 SVGAGI (reference sequence).

The chain is built from TRBV6-6 and TRBJ1-1, with D possibly being TRBD1 (5 bases). This CDR3 comprises 16 residues. The V gene's germline CDR1 is MNHNY and CDR2 SVGAGI (reference sequence). V dropped 6 bases and J dropped 5 bases, with 22 bases sitting between them. The CDR3 nucleotides are TGTGCCAGCAGCCAGAAACCGGGGGGGGTCGTGACTGAAGCTTTCTTT. Its protein product is CASSQKPGGVVTEAFF.

This clone has a single count. CDR3 protein: CASSEAYGDTYGYTF. The CDR3 DNA is TGTGCCAGCAGTGAAGCGTATGGGGACACCTATGGCTACACCTTC. The chain has TRBV6-1 and TRBJ1-2; TRBD1 might be the D (6 bases). Trimming left V 0 bases short and J 4 bases short, with 12 bases between. CDR3 length: 15 amino acids. The germline CDR1 and CDR2 sequences are MNHNS and SASEGT.

The gene calls are TRBV10-3 and TRBJ2-7; maybe TRBD2 (5 bases). Trimming left V 0 bases short and J 5 bases short, with 8 bases between. The CDR3 runs to 13 residues. Germline V lookup: CDR1 ENHRY, CDR2 SYGVKD. DNA for the CDR3: TGTGCCATCAGTGAGTCGGAGGTGCACGAGCAGTACTTC. It specifies CAISESEVHEQYF.

The chain employs TRBV7-9 and TRBJ1-5; TRBD1 is a possible D gene (5 bases). CDR3 size: 16 residues. The germline CDR1 and CDR2 sequences are SEHNR and FQNEAQ (reference sequence). Between the trimmed V and J ends, which lost 1 base and 4 bases, there was a span of 14 bases. In DNA form, the CDR3 reads TGTGCCAGCAGCTTAGATGGCGCAGGGAAGAATCAGCCCCAGCATTTT. It specifies CASSLDGAGKNQPQHF.

This clone was detected only a few times. V usage is TRBV7-3 and J usage is TRBJ1-1; D gene ambiguous. V lost 0 bases, J lost 4 bases, and 21 bases lay in between. Germline lookup yields CDR1 SGHTA and CDR2 FQGTGA. The CDR3 spans 18 residues. The CDR3 DNA reads TGTGCCAGCAGCTTAACGCTACTAGTGAGGGAGCGTCCCACTGAAGCTTTCTTT. Encoded protein: CASSLTLLVRERPTEAFF. Supplemented by reference TRBV7-3 and TRBJ1-1, the full variable domain reads GAGVSQTPSNKVTEKGKYVELRCDPISGHTALYWYRQSLGQGPEFLIYFQGTGAADDSGLPNDRFFAVRPEGSVSTLKIQRTERGDSAVYLCASSLTLLVRERPTEAFFGQGTRLTVV.

The chain combines TRBV27 with TRBJ2-1; perhaps TRBD1 as D (7 bases). The germline gives CDR1 MNHEY, CDR2 SMNVEV (reference sequence). Trimming cost V 6 bases and J 2 bases, with 14 bases left between them. The CDR3 loop spans 15 amino acids. CDR3 DNA sequence: TGTGCCAGCAGACTCATCAGGGGGGCCTACAATGAGCAGTTCTTC. As protein: CASRLIRGAYNEQFF.

The J gene is TRBJ1-1, the V gene TRBV9; D uncertain. This CDR3 has 14 amino acids. V was trimmed by 4 bases and J by 0 bases, leaving 10 bases between them. Germline V gene data show CDR1 as SGDLS and CDR2 as YYNGEE. This chain's CDR3 is CASSPTRVNTEAFF. CDR3 nucleotide sequence: TGTGCCAGCAGCCCAACCCGGGTGAACACTGAAGCTTTCTTT.

The rearrangement uses TRBV4-3 and TRBJ2-1; 7 bases are shared with TRBD1. CDR3 size: 13 residues. Germline CDR1 LGHNA, CDR2 YSLEER. Trimming took 4 bases from V and 5 from J; bases not matched to a gene: 2. Written as DNA, the CDR3 is TGCGCCAGCAGCCGACAGGGAAACAATGAGCAGTTCTTC. Its translation is CASSRQGNNEQFF.

The rearrangement joins TRBV7-2 to TRBJ2-1; D uncertain. CDR3 length: 13 amino acids. Germline V gene sequence: CDR1 SGHTA, CDR2 FQGNSA. Trimming left V 4 bases short and J 7 bases short, with 11 bases between. The CDR3 sequence: CASSYGGLNEQFF. In DNA form, the CDR3 reads TGTGCCAGCAGCTACGGCGGTTTGAATGAGCAGTTCTTC.

DNA for the CDR3: TGTGCCACCAGCAGATTGGGGGAGGGAAGCAGGGGAGAAAAACTGTTTTTT. Translated, it gives CATSRLGEGSRGEKLFF. This chain joins TRBV15 and TRBJ1-4; perhaps TRBD1 as D (6 bases). Germline assignment: CDR1 LNHNV and CDR2 YYDKDF (reference sequence). Trimming removed 2 bases at V and 8 bases at J, with 21 bases between. CDR3 length: 17 amino acids. The variable domain in full, with the rest retrieved from reference TRBV15 and TRBJ1-4, is DAMVIQNPRYQVTQFGKPVTLSCSQTLNHNVMYWYQQKSSQAPKLLFHYYDKDFNNEADTPDNFQSRRPNTSFCFLDIRSPGLGDTAMYLCATSRLGEGSRGEKLFFGSGTQLSVL.

The genes are TRBV7-9 and TRBJ2-1; 7 bases are a match to TRBD1. The CDR3 runs to 13 residues. Losses at the gene ends were 1 base for V and 10 bases for J; bases not matched to a gene: 4. Germline-derived CDR1 and CDR2 are SEHNR and FQNEAQ (reference sequence). CDR3 sequence: CASSLVQGDEQFF. The CDR3 DNA sequence: TGTGCCAGCAGCTTAGTTCAGGGGGACGAGCAGTTCTTC.

The chain recombines TRBV15 with TRBJ2-1; D may be TRBD2 (7 bases). The CDR3 loop spans 16 amino acids. V was shortened by 4 bases and J by 3 bases, with 16 bases between the two germline ends. Looked up from germline, CDR1 is LNHNV and CDR2 is YYDKDF (reference sequence). Written as DNA, the CDR3 is TGTGCCACCAGCACCCTGTTGCGGGGGCTCTACAATGAGCAGTTCTTC. Its protein product is CATSTLLRGLYNEQFF.

The genes are TRBV7-6 and TRBJ2-3, with 11 bases aligning to TRBD2. Germline CDR1 and CDR2: SGHVS and FNYEAQ. The CDR3 consists of 17 residues. V trimming: 5 bases; J trimming: 2 bases; junction bases outside the gene matches: 9. The CDR3 region has the DNA TGTGCCAGCAGCCTGGGTCTAGCGGGGGGCTTCACAGATACGCAGTATTTT. Residues: CASSLGLAGGFTDTQYF.